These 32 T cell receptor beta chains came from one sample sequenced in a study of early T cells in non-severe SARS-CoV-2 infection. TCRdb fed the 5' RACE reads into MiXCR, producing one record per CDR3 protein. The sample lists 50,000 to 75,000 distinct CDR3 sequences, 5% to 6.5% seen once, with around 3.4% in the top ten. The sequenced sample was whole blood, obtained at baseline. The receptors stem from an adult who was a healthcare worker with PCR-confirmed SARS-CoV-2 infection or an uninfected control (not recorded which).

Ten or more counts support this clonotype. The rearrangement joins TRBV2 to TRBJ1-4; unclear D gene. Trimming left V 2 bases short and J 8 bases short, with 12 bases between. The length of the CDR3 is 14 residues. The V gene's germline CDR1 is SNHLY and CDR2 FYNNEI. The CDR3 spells CASSEPGPGEKLFF. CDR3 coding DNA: TGTGCCAGCAGTGAACCAGGTCCTGGCGAAAAACTGTTTTTT.

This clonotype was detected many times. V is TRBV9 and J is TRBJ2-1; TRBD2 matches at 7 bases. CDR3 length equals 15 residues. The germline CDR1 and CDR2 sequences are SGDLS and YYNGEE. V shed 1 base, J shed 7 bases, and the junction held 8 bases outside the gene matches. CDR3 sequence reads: CASSVRSGGANEQFF. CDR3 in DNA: TGTGCCAGCAGCGTACGCTCGGGAGGCGCGAATGAGCAGTTCTTC.

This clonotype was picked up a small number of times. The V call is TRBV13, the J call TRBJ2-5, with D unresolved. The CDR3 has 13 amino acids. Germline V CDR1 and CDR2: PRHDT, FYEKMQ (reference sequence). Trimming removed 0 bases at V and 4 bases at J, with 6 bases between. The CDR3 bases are TGTGCCAGCAGCTTAGGCCATGGAGAGACCCAGTACTTC. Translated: CASSLGHGETQYF.

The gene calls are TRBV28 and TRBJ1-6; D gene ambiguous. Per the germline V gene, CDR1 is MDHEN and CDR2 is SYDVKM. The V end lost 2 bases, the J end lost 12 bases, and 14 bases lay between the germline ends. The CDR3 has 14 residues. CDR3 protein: CASSLGDRRQPLHF. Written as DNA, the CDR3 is TGTGCCAGCAGTTTAGGGGATCGGCGTCAACCCCTCCACTTT. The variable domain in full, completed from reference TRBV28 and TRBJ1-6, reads DVKVTQSSRYLVKRTGEKVFLECVQDMDHENMFWYRQDPGLGLRLIYFSYDVKMKEKGDIPEGYSVSREKKERFSLILESASTNQTSMYLCASSLGDRRQPLHFGNGTRLTVT.

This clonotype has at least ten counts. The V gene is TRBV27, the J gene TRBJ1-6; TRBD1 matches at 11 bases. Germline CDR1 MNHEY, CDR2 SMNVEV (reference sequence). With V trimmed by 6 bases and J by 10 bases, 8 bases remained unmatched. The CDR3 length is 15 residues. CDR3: CASSRLDRGPSPLHF. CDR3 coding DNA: TGTGCCAGCAGCCGATTGGACAGGGGGCCCTCACCCCTCCACTTT.

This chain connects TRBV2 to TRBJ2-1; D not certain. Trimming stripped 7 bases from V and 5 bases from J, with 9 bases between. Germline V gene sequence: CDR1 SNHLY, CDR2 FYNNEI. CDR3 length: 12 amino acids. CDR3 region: CASKRLDNEQFF. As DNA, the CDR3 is TGTGCCAGCAAGAGACTCGACAATGAGCAGTTCTTC.

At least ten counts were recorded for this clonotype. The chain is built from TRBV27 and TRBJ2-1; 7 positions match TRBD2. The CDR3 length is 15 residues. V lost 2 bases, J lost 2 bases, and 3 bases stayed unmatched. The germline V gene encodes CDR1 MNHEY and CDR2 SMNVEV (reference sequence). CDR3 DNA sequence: TGTGCCAGCAGTTTAGCGGGGACTACCTACAATGAGCAGTTCTTC. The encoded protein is CASSLAGTTYNEQFF.

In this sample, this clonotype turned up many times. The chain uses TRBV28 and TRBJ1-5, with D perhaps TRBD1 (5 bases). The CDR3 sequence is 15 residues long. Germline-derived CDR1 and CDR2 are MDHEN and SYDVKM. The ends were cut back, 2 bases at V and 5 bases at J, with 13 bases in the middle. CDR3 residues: CASSLKGLRDQPQHF. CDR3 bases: TGTGCCAGCAGTTTAAAGGGGTTGAGGGATCAGCCCCAGCATTTT.

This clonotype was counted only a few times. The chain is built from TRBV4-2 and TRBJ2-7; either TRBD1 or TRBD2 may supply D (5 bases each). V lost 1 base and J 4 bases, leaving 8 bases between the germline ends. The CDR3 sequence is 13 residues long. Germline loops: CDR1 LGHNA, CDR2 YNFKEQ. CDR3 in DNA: TGTGCCAGCAGCCAAGGGGACGGGTACGAGCAGTACTTC. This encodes CASSQGDGYEQYF.

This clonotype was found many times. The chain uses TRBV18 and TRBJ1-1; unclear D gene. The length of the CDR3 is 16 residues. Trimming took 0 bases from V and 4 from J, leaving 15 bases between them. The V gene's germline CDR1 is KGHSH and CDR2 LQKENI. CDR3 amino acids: CASSPPRGARSTEAFF. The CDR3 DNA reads TGTGCCAGCTCACCACCCCGTGGCGCGAGGAGCACTGAAGCTTTCTTT. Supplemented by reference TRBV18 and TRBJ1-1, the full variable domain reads NAGVMQNPRHLVRRRGQEARLRCSPMKGHSHVYWYRQLPEEGLKFMVYLQKENIIDESGMPKERFSAEFPKEGPSILRIQQVVRGDSAAYFCASSPPRGARSTEAFFGQGTRLTVV.

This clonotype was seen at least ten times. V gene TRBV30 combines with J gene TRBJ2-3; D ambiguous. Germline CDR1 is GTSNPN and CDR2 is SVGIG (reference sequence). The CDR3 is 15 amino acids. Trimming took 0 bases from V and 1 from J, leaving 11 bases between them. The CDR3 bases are TGTGCCTGGAGTGTGTCGGGTGTCGGCACAGATACGCAGTATTTT. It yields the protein CAWSVSGVGTDTQYF.

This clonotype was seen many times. CDR3 amino acids: CASSPQGRVDTQYF. The CDR3 DNA sequence: TGTGCCAGCAGCCCGCAAGGGAGAGTAGATACGCAGTATTTT. The chain joins TRBV7-6 to TRBJ2-3; D possibly corresponds to TRBD2 (5 bases). Trimming cost V 5 bases and J 5 bases, with 14 bases left between them. The CDR3 runs to 14 residues. Per germline, CDR1 SGHVS and CDR2 FNYEAQ.

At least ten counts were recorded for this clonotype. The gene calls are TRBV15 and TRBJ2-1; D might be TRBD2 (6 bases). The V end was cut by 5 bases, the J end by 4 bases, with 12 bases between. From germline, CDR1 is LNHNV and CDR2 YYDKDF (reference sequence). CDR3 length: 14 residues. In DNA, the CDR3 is TGTGCCACCAGCGCTCCAGCGGGTTACAATGAGCAGTTCTTC. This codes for CATSAPAGYNEQFF.

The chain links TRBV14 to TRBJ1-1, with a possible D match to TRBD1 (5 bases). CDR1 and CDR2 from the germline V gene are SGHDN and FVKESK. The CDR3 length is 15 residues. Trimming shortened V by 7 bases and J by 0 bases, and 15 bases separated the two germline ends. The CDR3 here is CASIQAGGLNTEAFF. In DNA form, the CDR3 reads TGTGCCAGCATCCAGGCCGGGGGATTGAACACTGAAGCTTTCTTT.

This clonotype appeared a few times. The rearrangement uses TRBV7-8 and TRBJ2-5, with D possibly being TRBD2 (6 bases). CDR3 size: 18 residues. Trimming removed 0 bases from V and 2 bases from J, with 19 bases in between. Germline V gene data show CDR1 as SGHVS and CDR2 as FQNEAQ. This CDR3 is CASSLARDFSLGQETQYF. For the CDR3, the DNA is TGTGCCAGCAGCTTAGCGCGGGACTTCAGTCTGGGGCAAGAGACCCAGTACTTC.

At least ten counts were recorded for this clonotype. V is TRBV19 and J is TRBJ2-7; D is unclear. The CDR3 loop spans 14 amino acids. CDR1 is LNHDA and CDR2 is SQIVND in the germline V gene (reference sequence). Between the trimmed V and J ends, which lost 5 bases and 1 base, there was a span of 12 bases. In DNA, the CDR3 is TGTGCCAGTAGTCCCTTCCAAGGGTCCTACGAGCAGTACTTC. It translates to CASSPFQGSYEQYF.

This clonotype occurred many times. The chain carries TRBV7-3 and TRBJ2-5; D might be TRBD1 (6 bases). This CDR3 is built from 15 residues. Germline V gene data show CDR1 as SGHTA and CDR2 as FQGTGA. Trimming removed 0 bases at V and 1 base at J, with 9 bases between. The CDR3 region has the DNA TGTGCCAGCAGCTTAACAGGGGGTCTCCAAGAGACCCAGTACTTC. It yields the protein CASSLTGGLQETQYF.

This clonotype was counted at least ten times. CDR3 residues: CASSLVSGPYEQYF. CDR3 sequence (DNA): TGTGCCAGCAGCTTAGTTTCGGGCCCCTACGAGCAGTACTTC. The chain is built from TRBV7-2 and TRBJ2-7; no firm D call. Germline CDR1 reads SGHTA; CDR2 reads FQGNSA. CDR3 size: 14 residues. Trimming pared 1 base from V and 2 bases from J, leaving 9 bases between.

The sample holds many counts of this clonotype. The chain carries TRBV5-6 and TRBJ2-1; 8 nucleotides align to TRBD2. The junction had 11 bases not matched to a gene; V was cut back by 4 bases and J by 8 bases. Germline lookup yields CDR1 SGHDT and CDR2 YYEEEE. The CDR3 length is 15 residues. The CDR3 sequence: CASSPGIAGFDEQFF. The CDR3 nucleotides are TGTGCCAGCAGCCCGGGGATAGCGGGATTCGATGAGCAGTTCTTC.

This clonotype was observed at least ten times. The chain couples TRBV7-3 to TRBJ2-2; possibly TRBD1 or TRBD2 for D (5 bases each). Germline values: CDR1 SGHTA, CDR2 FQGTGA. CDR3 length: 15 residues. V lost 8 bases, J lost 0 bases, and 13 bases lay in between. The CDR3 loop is CASGGAGSNTGELFF. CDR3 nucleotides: TGTGCCAGCGGTGGGGCGGGCTCGAACACCGGGGAGCTGTTTTTT.

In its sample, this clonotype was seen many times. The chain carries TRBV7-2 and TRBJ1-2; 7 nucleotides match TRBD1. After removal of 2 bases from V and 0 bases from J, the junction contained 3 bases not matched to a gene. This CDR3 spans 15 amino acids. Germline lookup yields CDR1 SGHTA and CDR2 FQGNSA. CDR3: CASSLQGTANYGYTF. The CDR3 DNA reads TGTGCCAGCAGCTTACAAGGGACAGCTAACTATGGCTACACCTTC. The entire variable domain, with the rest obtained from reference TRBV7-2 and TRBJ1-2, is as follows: GAGVSQSPSNKVTEKGKDVELRCDPISGHTALYWYRQSLGQGLEFLIYFQGNSAPDKSGLPSDRFSAERTGGSVSTLTIQRTQQEDSAVYLCASSLQGTANYGYTFGSGTRLTVV.

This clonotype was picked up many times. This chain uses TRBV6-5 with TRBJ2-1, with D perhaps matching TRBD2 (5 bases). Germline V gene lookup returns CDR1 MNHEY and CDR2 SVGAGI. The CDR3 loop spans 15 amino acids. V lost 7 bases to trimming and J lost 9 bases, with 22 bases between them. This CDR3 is CASNKRTDSVGEQFF. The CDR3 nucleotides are TGTGCCAGCAATAAGAGGACTGACTCCGTAGGTGAGCAGTTCTTC.

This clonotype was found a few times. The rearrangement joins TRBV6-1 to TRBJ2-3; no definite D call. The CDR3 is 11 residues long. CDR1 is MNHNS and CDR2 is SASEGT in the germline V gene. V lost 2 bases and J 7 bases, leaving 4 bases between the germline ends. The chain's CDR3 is CASSERNTQYF. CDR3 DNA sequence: TGTGCCAGCAGTGAACGCAATACGCAGTATTTT.

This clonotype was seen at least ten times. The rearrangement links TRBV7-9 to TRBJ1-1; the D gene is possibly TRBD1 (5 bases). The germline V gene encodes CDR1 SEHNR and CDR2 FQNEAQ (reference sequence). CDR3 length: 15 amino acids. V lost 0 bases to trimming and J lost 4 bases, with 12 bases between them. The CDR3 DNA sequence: TGTGCCAGCAGCTTAGCGGGGGGAATTTTCACTGAAGCTTTCTTT. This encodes CASSLAGGIFTEAFF.

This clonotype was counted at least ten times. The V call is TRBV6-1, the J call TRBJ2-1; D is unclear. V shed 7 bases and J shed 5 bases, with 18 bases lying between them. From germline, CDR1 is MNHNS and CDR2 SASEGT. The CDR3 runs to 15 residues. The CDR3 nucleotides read TGTGCCAGCATCGAACAGTATCCCTATCACAATGAGCAGTTCTTC. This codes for CASIEQYPYHNEQFF.

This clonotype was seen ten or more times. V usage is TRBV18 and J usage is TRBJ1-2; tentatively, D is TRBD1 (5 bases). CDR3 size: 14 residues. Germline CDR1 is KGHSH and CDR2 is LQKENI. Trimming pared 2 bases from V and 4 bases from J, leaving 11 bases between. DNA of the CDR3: TGTGCCAGCTCACCAGAGGGGAACCTCTATGGCTACACCTTC. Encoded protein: CASSPEGNLYGYTF.

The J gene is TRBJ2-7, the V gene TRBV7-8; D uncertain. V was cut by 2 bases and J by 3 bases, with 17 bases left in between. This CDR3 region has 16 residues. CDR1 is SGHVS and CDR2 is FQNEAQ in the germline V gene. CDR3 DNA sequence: TGTGCCAGCAGCTTATTGCGGATCCCGACCTACTACGAGCAGTACTTC. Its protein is CASSLLRIPTYYEQYF.

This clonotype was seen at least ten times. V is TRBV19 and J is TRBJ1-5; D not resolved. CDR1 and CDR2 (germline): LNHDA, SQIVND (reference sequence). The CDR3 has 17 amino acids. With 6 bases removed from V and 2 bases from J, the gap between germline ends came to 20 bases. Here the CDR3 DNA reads TGTGCCAGTAGCGACATCGCAGGCCGGTCCCGCAATCAGCCCCAGCATTTT. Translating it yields CASSDIAGRSRNQPQHF.

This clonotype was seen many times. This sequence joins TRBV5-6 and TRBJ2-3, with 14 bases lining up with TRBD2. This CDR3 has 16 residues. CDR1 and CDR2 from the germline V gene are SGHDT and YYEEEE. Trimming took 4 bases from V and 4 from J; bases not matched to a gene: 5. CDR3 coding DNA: TGTGCCAGCAGCGCTCCGGGACTAGCGGGAGCAGATACGCAGTATTTT. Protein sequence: CASSAPGLAGADTQYF.

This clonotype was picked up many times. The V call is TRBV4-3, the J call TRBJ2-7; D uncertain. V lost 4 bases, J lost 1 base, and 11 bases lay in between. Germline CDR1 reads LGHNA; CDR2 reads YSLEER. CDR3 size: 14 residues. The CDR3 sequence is CASSPFGTSYEQYF. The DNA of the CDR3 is TGCGCCAGCAGCCCCTTCGGCACGTCCTACGAGCAGTACTTC.

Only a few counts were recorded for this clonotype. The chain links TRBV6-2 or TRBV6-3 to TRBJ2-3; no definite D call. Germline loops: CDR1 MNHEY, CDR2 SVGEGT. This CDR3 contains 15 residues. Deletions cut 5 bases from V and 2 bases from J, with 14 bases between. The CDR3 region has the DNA TGTGCCAGCAGTACCACGGGCAGTTTCACAGATACGCAGTATTTT. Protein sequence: CASSTTGSFTDTQYF.

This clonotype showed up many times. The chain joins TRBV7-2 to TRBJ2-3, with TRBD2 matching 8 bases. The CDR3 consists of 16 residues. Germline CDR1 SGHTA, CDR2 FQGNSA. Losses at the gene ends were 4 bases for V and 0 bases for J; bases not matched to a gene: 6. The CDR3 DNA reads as TGTGCCAGCAGCTCCCTAGGCGGGGGGAGCACAGATACGCAGTATTTT. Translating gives CASSSLGGGSTDTQYF.